The rows below give T cell receptor beta chains drawn from one sample of a study of cytomegalovirus exposure and HLA in healthy donors. The data were produced by immunoSEQ multiplex PCR, yet TCRdb's version contains in-frame clones alone and is incomplete. The sample records fewer than 200,000 clones, about 12% being singletons. Material for sequencing was PBMCs. These receptors were taken from a man in his forties or fifties in good health and CMV-seropositive. Each CDR3 is given with its conserved first and last residue. D genes are given only for firm matches. Size tells how often a clone was seen (once, few, many) or the class of an expanded clone, and some rows leave it out.

v_call	clone_size	d_call	j_call	cdr3_nt	cdr3_aa
TRBV7-9	NA	TRBD2	TRBJ2-7	TGTGCCAGCAGCCCCTGGACTAGCGGCACCTACGAGCAGTACTTC	CASSPWTSGTYEQYF
TRBV27	NA	NA	TRBJ2-7	TGTGCCGGTCAGTACAGGGAAAACTACGAGCAGTACTTC	CAGQYRENYEQYF
TRBV15	few	TRBD1	TRBJ2-5	TGTGCCACCAGCCCGAGGACAGGGAGCTTACAAGAGACCCAGTACTTC	CATSPRTGSLQETQYF
TRBV7-2	few	TRBD1	TRBJ1-5	TGTGCCAGCAGCCTCACCGGGACAGGGGAACTGAAGCCCCAGCATTTT	CASSLTGTGELKPQHF
TRBV11-3	NA	NA	TRBJ2-3	TGTGCCAGCAGCCAAGGACATTTCGGCGATACGCAGTATTTT	CASSQGHFGDTQYF
TRBV5-1	few	NA	TRBJ1-2	TGCGCCAGCAGCTTGGATTTTGGAGGGACGATCTCGGGCTACACCTTC	CASSLDFGGTISGYTF
TRBV10-2	NA	NA	TRBJ1-4	TGCGCCAGCAGTGATAAGGGGGGGAGCGAAAAACTGTTTTTT	CASSDKGGSEKLFF
TRBV30	NA	NA	TRBJ1-2	TGTGCCTGGACCAGGGACTATGGCTACACCTTC	CAWTRDYGYTF
TRBV6-1	few	NA	TRBJ1-5	TGTGCCAGCAGTGACAGGGTAGGACAGCCCCAGCATTTT	CASSDRVGQPQHF
TRBV5-1	NA	TRBD1	TRBJ2-6	TGCGCCAGCAGCTTGGCCGGACAGGGGTTGGGTGGGGCCAACGTCCTGACTTTC	CASSLAGQGLGGANVLTF
TRBV7-9	few	NA	TRBJ1-5	TGTGCCAGCAGCTTAGGGATCGAGGCCCAGCATTTT	CASSLGIEAQHF
TRBV5-4	few	TRBD1	TRBJ1-2	TGTGCCAGCAGCTTACCGGACAGGGTCAACTATGGCTACACCTTC	CASSLPDRVNYGYTF
TRBV2	NA	NA	TRBJ2-5	TGTGCCAGCAGTGAAGCGCGGGGTTCAGGCCTCCAAGAGACCCAGTACTTC	CASSEARGSGLQETQYF
TRBV7-9	once	NA	TRBJ2-5	TGTGCCAGCAGCTTAGGCAGCGTACAAGAGACCCAGTACTTC	CASSLGSVQETQYF
TRBV5-1	NA	NA	TRBJ2-1	TGCGCCAGCAGCGTGACAGGATACAATGAGCAGTTCTTC	CASSVTGYNEQFF
TRBV9	NA	NA	TRBJ1-1	TGTGCCAGCAGCGTTGGGGGCCCCGCTGAAGCTTTCTTT	CASSVGGPAEAFF
TRBV11-3	few	NA	TRBJ2-5	TGTGCCAGCGGACAGCAAGAGACCCAGTACTTC	CASGQQETQYF
TRBV18	NA	TRBD1	TRBJ2-7	TGTGCCAGCTCACCATCGGCAGGGGGCGGATTGGGGCAGTACTTC	CASSPSAGGGLGQYF
TRBV11-2	NA	NA	TRBJ2-3	TGTGCCAGCAGTAAGAACGTGGGGCCGGCAGATACGCAGTATTTT	CASSKNVGPADTQYF
TRBV7-9	NA	TRBD2	TRBJ2-1	TGTGCCAGCAGCCCTCAGGTCTTGACTAGCGGGGGGACCTACAATGAGCAGTTCTTC	CASSPQVLTSGGTYNEQFF
TRBV5-6	few	NA	TRBJ1-1	TGTGCCAGCAGCTTGAACTTCGCTGAAGCTTTCTTT	CASSLNFAEAFF
TRBV4-1	NA	NA	TRBJ1-6	TGCGCCAGCAGCCAAGGCGGGGGGCTGTGGTATAATTCACCCCTCCACTTT	CASSQGGGLWYNSPLHF
TRBV6-1	few	TRBD2	TRBJ2-1	TGTGCCAGCAGGGCTAGCGGGGAGGGTGAGCAGTTCTTC	CASRASGEGEQFF
TRBV12-5	NA	NA	TRBJ1-2	TGTGCTAGTGTTACCGGGGTCTGGGGCTACACCTTC	CASVTGVWGYTF
TRBV7-6	NA	NA	TRBJ1-3	TGTGCCAGCAGCTCACGGGGGGCCTCCTCTGGAAACACCATATATTTT	CASSSRGASSGNTIYF
TRBV11-2	NA	NA	TRBJ2-3	TGTGCCAGCAGCTTAGATCTTACGCAGTATTTT	CASSLDLTQYF
TRBV6-6	few	NA	TRBJ2-3	TGTGCCACCTCCCTAGCGTCTAGCACAGATACGCAGTATTTT	CATSLASSTDTQYF
TRBV5-6	NA	NA	TRBJ2-1	TGTGCCAGCAGCCAAGGGCGTGGTAGCGCCCTCGGGAATGAGCAGTTCTTC	CASSQGRGSALGNEQFF
TRBV18	few	TRBD1	TRBJ1-4	TGTGCCAGCTCACAGGGGGCGGCTGAAAAACTGTTTTTT	CASSQGAAEKLFF
TRBV5-1	NA	TRBD2	TRBJ2-1	TGCGCCAGCAGCGGGATAGCGGGGGGGTATAAGTTCTTC	CASSGIAGGYKFF
TRBV6-1	few	TRBD1	TRBJ1-5	TGTGCCAGCAGTGAAGGGACAGGGGGCCTGCCCCAGCATTTT	CASSEGTGGLPQHF
TRBV6-1	few	TRBD1	TRBJ1-6	TGTGCCAGCAGTCATAGGCAGGGGGTGCTCCTCCACTTT	CASSHRQGVLLHF
TRBV18	few	NA	TRBJ1-1	TGTGCCAGCTCACCTATTTACTCGAACACTGAAGCTTTCTTT	CASSPIYSNTEAFF
TRBV28	NA	NA	TRBJ1-3	TGTGCCAGCAGGGGGGGACCTTGGCGAAACACCATATATTTT	CASRGGPWRNTIYF